The T cell receptor beta chain described here comes from a study of T cells after yellow fever vaccination. Each CDR3 protein is one row after TCRdb ran MiXCR on the 5' RACE reads. This table has tens of thousands of distinct CDR3 sequences, 7.5% to 8% appearing once. The junction had 8 bases not matched to a gene; V was cut back by 0 bases and J by 4 bases. Per germline, CDR1 MGHRA and CDR2 YSYEKL. This CDR3 is built from 17 residues. The sample holds a few counts of this clonotype. The genes are TRBV4-1 and TRBJ2-2, with 7 bases identical to TRBD2. This specimen consisted of CD8+ T cells sorted from PBMCs, obtained on the day of the yellow fever booster vaccination. The TCR comes from a man younger than 45 who received the YFV17D yellow fever vaccine. This CDR3 is CASSQDPRELVTGELFF. The CDR3 region has the DNA TGCGCCAGCAGCCAAGATCCGCGGGAGCTTGTCACCGGGGAGCTGTTTTTT.